This T cell receptor (beta chain) emerged from a study of blood T cell repertoires in COVID-19. Whole-study context: Spain, Italy and the United States supplied samples that represented acute and convalescent COVID-19.

Libraries were prepared by immunoSEQ multiplex PCR; TCRdb keeps only in-frame clonotypes and omits some of them. This sample has about 230,000 clones, with around 80% found just once. V lost 4 bases and J lost 5; bases outside the gene matches: 6. Germline CDR1 LNHDA, CDR2 SQIVND (reference sequence). The CDR3 runs 14 residues. Material for sequencing was peripheral blood. The sequence came from a woman aged 40 to 49 who had recovered from COVID-19. The chain has TRBV19 and TRBJ2-5; 8 positions agree with TRBD2. The CDR3 loop reads CASSKRGGGETQYF. CDR3 nucleotides: TGTGCCAGTAGTAAACGGGGGGGCGGGGAGACCCAGTACTTC.